A single T cell receptor beta chain is shown here with its context. This sample stems from a study of blood T cell repertoires in COVID-19. The CDR3 contains 17 residues. V was clipped by 2 bases and J by 1 base, with 17 bases between them. CDR1 is SGHDT and CDR2 is YYEEEE in the germline V gene. Measured with immunoSEQ multiplex PCR; TCRdb has only the in-frame clones, and not every one. The sample lists about 270,000 clones; around nine tenths were seen once. The clonotype was recovered from a man aged 40-49 years with active or convalescent COVID-19. Sample: peripheral blood. This rearrangement joins TRBV5-6 to TRBJ2-3; D might be TRBD1 (5 bases). CDR3 region: CASSLRAWGVGTDTQYF. Here the CDR3 DNA reads TGTGCCAGCAGCTTAAGAGCGTGGGGCGTCGGCACAGATACGCAGTATTTT. The whole variable domain, filled in from reference TRBV5-6 and TRBJ2-3, reads DAGVTQSPTHLIKTRGQQVTLRCSPKSGHDTVSWYQQALGQGPQFIFQYYEEEERQRGNFPDRFSGHQFPNYSSELNVNALLLGDSALYLCASSLRAWGVGTDTQYFGPGTRLTVL.